Listed here are 2 T cell receptor beta chains from one sample, sequenced in a study of blood T cell repertoires in COVID-19. Profiled with immunoSEQ multiplex PCR; TCRdb holds only in-frame clones, not every one. The sample comprises tens of thousands of clones, under 90% of which are singletons, and about 5% rests with the top ten. Sequencing used peripheral blood. These TCRs come from a man in his fifties or sixties with COVID-19, enrolled during active disease.

The chain combines TRBV2 with TRBJ1-2; 7 bases are shared with TRBD1. This CDR3 comprises 15 residues. Germline V lookup: CDR1 SNHLY, CDR2 FYNNEI. With 11 bases clipped from V and 4 bases from J, the junction kept 16 bases outside the gene matches. As DNA, the CDR3 is TGTGCCGGCCACAGGGGAGAAGGGATAAGCTATGGCTACACCTTC. Translating it yields CAGHRGEGISYGYTF.

The V gene is TRBV15, the J gene TRBJ1-2; D unresolved. Germline CDR1 is LNHNV and CDR2 is YYDKDF (reference sequence). The length of the CDR3 is 16 residues. Deletions cut 1 base from V and 4 bases from J, with 16 bases between. CDR3 in DNA: TGTGCCACCAGCAGAGGGCCACGGGAGGTACTCTATGGCTACACCTTC. Translation gives CATSRGPREVLYGYTF.